Listed here is a single T cell receptor beta chain. The antigen remains undetermined. The table came from immunoSEQ multiplex PCR; TCRdb's copy has only in-frame clones and leaves some out. The table records roughly 2.1 million clones, 85% to 95% of them present only once. Germline lookup yields CDR1 MDHEN and CDR2 SYDVKM. V lost 9 bases, J lost 5 bases, and 17 bases lay in between. The CDR3 loop spans 14 amino acids. The data are from a study of shared clonotypes between healthy human individuals. The study, taken as a whole, reports: Few donors restricted represented genetic and exposure-history diversity.

Only CD45RO-negative cells positively selected for CCR7 counted as naive CD8 cells, so terminally differentiated effector memory CD45RA+ cells were excluded. Sequencing input: naive CD8+ T cells from PBMCs. The TCR sequence derives from a man between 18 and 35 years old in good health. Some clones in this sample may be carry-over from other donors' samples. V gene TRBV28 combines with J gene TRBJ1-5; D possibly corresponds to TRBD1 (6 bases). The CDR3 sequence: CASERDKSDQPQHF. DNA for the CDR3: TGTGCCAGTGAGAGGGACAAATCGGATCAGCCCCAGCATTTT.